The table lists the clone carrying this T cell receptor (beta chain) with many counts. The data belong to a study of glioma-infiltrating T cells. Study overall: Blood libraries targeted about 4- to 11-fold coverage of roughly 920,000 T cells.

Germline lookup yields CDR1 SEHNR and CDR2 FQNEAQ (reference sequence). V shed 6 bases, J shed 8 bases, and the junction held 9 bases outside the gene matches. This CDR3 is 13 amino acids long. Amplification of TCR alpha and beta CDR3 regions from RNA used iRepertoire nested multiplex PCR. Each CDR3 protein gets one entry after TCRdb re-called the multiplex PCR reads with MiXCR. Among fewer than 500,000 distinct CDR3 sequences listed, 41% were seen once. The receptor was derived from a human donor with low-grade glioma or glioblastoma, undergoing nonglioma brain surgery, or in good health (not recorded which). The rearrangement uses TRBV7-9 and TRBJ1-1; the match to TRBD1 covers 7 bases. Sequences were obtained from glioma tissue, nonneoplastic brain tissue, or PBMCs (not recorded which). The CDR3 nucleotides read TGTGCCAGCAGACGGGACAGCCTATTCGAAGCTTTCTTT. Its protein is CASRRDSLFEAFF.